These 18 T cell receptor beta chains came from one sample sequenced in a study of cytomegalovirus exposure and HLA in healthy donors (TCRdb year 2017). The library was built by means of the immunoSEQ multiplex PCR assay. A mixture of 60 forward primers for TCR Vbeta segments and 13 reverse primers for TCR Jbeta segments was used in the multiplex PCR. Sourced from immuneACCESS, this table was stored by TCRdb with only in-frame sequences that have V and J called. A share of the clones is absent; for the studies checked, an unresolved V gene accounts for under half, and the remainder has no known explanation. The sample table holds approximately 150,000 clones, of which 77% were seen once. The ten most abundant clones make up around 1.7% of the sample. The source material was PBMCs. The receptors here all came from a female donor in good health and CMV-seronegative.

This clone occurred once. V is TRBV19 and J is TRBJ1-1; 8 bases align to TRBD1. V was pared by 2 bases and J by 1 base, with 6 bases of the junction left unmatched. The CDR3 is 16 amino acids. CDR1 and CDR2 (germline): LNHDA, SQIVND (reference sequence). The CDR3 spells CASSIRTGQGNTEAFF. In nucleotides, the CDR3 is TGTGCCAGTAGTATAAGGACAGGGCAGGGGAACACTGAAGCTTTCTTT.

V gene TRBV27 combines with J gene TRBJ2-7, with D possibly matching TRBD1 (5 bases). The V and J ends lost 3 bases and 2 bases respectively, with 14 bases between them. The CDR3 consists of 15 residues. Germline V gene lookup returns CDR1 MNHEY and CDR2 SMNVEV (reference sequence). The CDR3 region is CASSFQGDRPYEQYF. The CDR3 DNA reads as TGTGCCAGCAGTTTTCAGGGTGATCGCCCCTACGAGCAGTACTTC.

V is TRBV27 and J is TRBJ2-7; a weak D match, TRBD2 (5 bases). This CDR3 has 14 residues. CDR1 and CDR2 (germline): MNHEY, SMNVEV (reference sequence). V shed 4 bases and J shed 0 bases, with 10 bases lying between them. The CDR3: CASSYERSSYEQYF. CDR3 sequence (DNA): TGTGCCAGCAGTTACGAGCGGAGCTCCTACGAGCAGTACTTC.

The J gene is TRBJ1-5, the V gene TRBV28; 7 bases are a match to TRBD1. The CDR3 sequence is 15 residues long. CDR1 is MDHEN, CDR2 SYDVKM, per germline. V was pared by 6 bases and J by 4 bases, with 9 bases of the junction left unmatched. The CDR3 loop reads CASRQGQMGNQPQHF. The CDR3 nucleotides are TGTGCCAGCAGACAGGGACAGATGGGGAATCAGCCCCAGCATTTT.

This chain links TRBV28 with TRBJ1-5; 7 nucleotides line up with TRBD1. Germline CDR1 reads MDHEN; CDR2 reads SYDVKM. V gave up 10 bases and J gave up 11 bases; unmatched junction bases: 11. This CDR3 region has 12 residues. CDR3: CATNGQARAQHF. CDR3 bases: TGTGCCACAAACGGACAGGCTCGTGCCCAGCATTTT.

This chain joins TRBV2 and TRBJ2-1, with TRBD1 matching over 7 bases. V shed 6 bases, J shed 4 bases, and the junction held 9 bases outside the gene matches. Germline values: CDR1 SNHLY, CDR2 FYNNEI. The CDR3 runs to 15 residues. CDR3 in DNA: TGTGCCAGCAGAGTTTGGACAGGAAAATACAATGAGCAGTTCTTC. Its protein product is CASRVWTGKYNEQFF.

V gene TRBV7-9 combines with J gene TRBJ2-7; 7 bases are shared with TRBD1. The CDR3 sequence is 16 residues long. Trimming removed 4 bases from V and 3 bases from J; junction bases left unmatched: 12. CDR1 and CDR2 from the germline V gene are SEHNR and FQNEAQ (reference sequence). In nucleotides, the CDR3 is TGTGCCAGCAGCTCAAGGGACCGGGACAGCCTCTACGAGCAGTACTTC. It yields the protein CASSSRDRDSLYEQYF.

The chain uses TRBV6-6 and TRBJ2-3, with 11 nucleotides matching TRBD2. The ends lost 5 bases at V and 2 bases at J; junction bases unmatched: 6. This CDR3 is 16 amino acids long. Germline-derived CDR1 and CDR2 are MNHNY and SVGAGI (reference sequence). CDR3 amino acids: CASSSGTSGITDTQYF. In DNA, the CDR3 is TGTGCCAGCAGTAGTGGGACTAGCGGTATCACAGATACGCAGTATTTT.

The rearrangement joins TRBV27 to TRBJ1-3; possible D gene TRBD1, 5 bases. CDR3 length: 15 residues. Germline V gene lookup returns CDR1 MNHEY and CDR2 SMNVEV (reference sequence). Between the trimmed V and J ends, which lost 6 bases and 0 bases, there was a span of 12 bases. The CDR3 sequence: CASSSGGGSGNTIYF. CDR3 sequence (DNA): TGTGCCAGCAGCTCCGGGGGAGGCTCTGGAAACACCATATATTTT.

This clone turned up a few times. The chain has TRBV7-9 and TRBJ1-4, with 11 bases matching TRBD1. From germline, CDR1 is SEHNR and CDR2 FQNEAQ (reference sequence). Unmatched junction bases numbered 3, after V lost 6 bases and J lost 6 bases. This CDR3 has 14 amino acids. DNA for the CDR3: TGTGCCAGCAGGCGGACAGGGGGCGATGAAAAACTGTTTTTT. Translated: CASRRTGGDEKLFF.

The chain carries TRBV7-8 and TRBJ1-2; 7 bases are a match to TRBD1. The CDR3 covers 14 residues. Germline V CDR1 and CDR2: SGHVS, FQNEAQ. Losses at the gene ends were 4 bases for V and 4 bases for J; bases not matched to a gene: 6. CDR3 sequence (DNA): TGTGCCAGCAGCTCCGTACAGGGGAGCTATGGCTACACCTTC. Its protein is CASSSVQGSYGYTF.

The rearrangement links TRBV28 to TRBJ1-1; D possibly corresponds to TRBD1 (6 bases). The germline V and J ends were trimmed by 2 bases and 2 bases, with 12 bases remaining between them. Germline V CDR1 and CDR2: MDHEN, SYDVKM. This CDR3 has 15 residues. DNA of the CDR3: TGTGCCAGCAGTTTACTACAGGGTCTAAACACTGAAGCTTTCTTT. Translated: CASSLLQGLNTEAFF.

The rearrangement joins TRBV28 to TRBJ2-5; 9 bases match TRBD2. The CDR3 is made up of 15 amino acids. Germline values: CDR1 MDHEN, CDR2 SYDVKM. After removal of 3 bases from V and 11 bases from J, the junction contained 13 bases not matched to a gene. In DNA form, the CDR3 reads TGTGCCAGCAGTTTGGCGGGTGCGGGAGGGCCTGTGCAGTACTTC. It specifies CASSLAGAGGPVQYF.

The rearrangement joins TRBV5-6 to TRBJ2-7; 8 positions match TRBD1. After removal of 0 bases from V and 9 bases from J, the junction contained 8 bases not matched to a gene. Germline V gene sequence: CDR1 SGHDT, CDR2 YYEEEE. The CDR3 has 14 amino acids. CDR3 sequence reads: CASSLGQGHLGQYF. In DNA, the CDR3 is TGTGCCAGCAGCTTGGGACAGGGGCATTTGGGGCAGTACTTC.

This clone was counted only a few times. This rearrangement joins TRBV7-3 to TRBJ2-1; D call uncertain. Germline CDR1 and CDR2: SGHTA and FQGTGA. The ends were cut back, 5 bases at V and 7 bases at J, with 9 bases in the middle. The CDR3 covers 12 residues. This chain's CDR3 is CASSQAMNEQFF. The DNA of the CDR3 is TGTGCCAGCAGCCAAGCCATGAATGAGCAGTTCTTC.

V and J are TRBV9 and TRBJ1-4; 7 bases line up with TRBD1. CDR1 and CDR2 from the germline V gene are SGDLS and YYNGEE. The CDR3 consists of 14 residues. V lost 3 bases to trimming and J lost 8 bases; unmatched junction nucleotides: 7. CDR3 loop: CASSGQGSGEKLFF. DNA for the CDR3: TGTGCCAGCAGCGGACAGGGCTCAGGGGAAAAACTGTTTTTT.

The CDR3 sequence is CASSFGGSEKLFF. CDR3 bases: TGTGCCAGCAGCTTTGGGGGGAGTGAAAAACTGTTTTTT. This chain connects TRBV7-9 to TRBJ1-4; the D gene is possibly TRBD1 (5 bases). V lost 3 bases and J lost 7, with 9 bases in between. Per the germline V gene, CDR1 is SEHNR and CDR2 is FQNEAQ (reference sequence). The CDR3 has 13 residues.

The chain carries TRBV2 and TRBJ2-3; 9 bases line up with TRBD2. The V gene end was trimmed by 1 base and the J gene end by 3 bases; junction bases not matched to a gene: 8. CDR1 is SNHLY, CDR2 FYNNEI, per germline. This CDR3 has 17 residues. CDR3 protein: CASSEGSSGRGTDTQYF. CDR3 bases: TGTGCCAGCAGTGAAGGGAGTAGCGGGAGAGGGACAGATACGCAGTATTTT.